Listed below are T cell receptor beta chains from one sample, sequenced in a study of shared clonotypes between healthy human individuals. Libraries were prepared by immunoSEQ multiplex PCR; TCRdb keeps only in-frame clonotypes and omits some of them. The profile shows more than 2 million clones, roughly 95% of them singletons. The sequenced sample was naive CD8+ T cells from PBMCs. These receptors were collected from a young man in good health. Some clones in this sample may be carry-over from other donors' samples. Each CDR3 is given with its conserved first and last residue. The D gene is left open where the match is weak. Where a row states a size, it is once, few, many or the class of an expanded clone; other rows omit it.

J: TRBJ2-7
size: .
D: .
V: TRBV15
CDR3: CATSRRTGLDEQYF
DNA: TGTGCCACCAGCCGACGGACGGGATTAGACGAGCAGTACTTC

J: TRBJ1-1
size: few
D: .
V: TRBV6-1
CDR3: CASRGRLMNTEAFF
DNA: TGTGCCAGCAGAGGACGGTTAATGAACACTGAAGCTTTCTTT

J: TRBJ2-7
size: .
D: .
V: TRBV19
CDR3: CASSMMGRGAYEQYF
DNA: TGTGCCAGTAGTATGATGGGCAGGGGCGCGTACGAGCAGTACTTC

J: TRBJ1-1
size: .
D: .
V: TRBV11-2
CDR3: CASSVLRSLNTEAFF
DNA: TGTGCCAGCAGCGTTCTAAGGAGTTTGAACACTGAAGCTTTCTTT

J: TRBJ1-1
size: .
D: .
V: TRBV4-1
CDR3: CASSPLVSTLGNTEAFF
DNA: TGCGCCAGCAGCCCTCTGGTGTCTACGCTAGGGAACACTGAAGCTTTCTTT

J: TRBJ1-3
size: .
D: .
V: TRBV7-2
CDR3: CASSPLGIGNTIYF
DNA: TGTGCCAGCAGCCCCCTCGGGATCGGAAACACCATATATTTT

J: TRBJ2-7
size: .
D: .
V: TRBV4-1
CDR3: CASSDLSSYEQYF
DNA: TGCGCCAGCAGCGACCTGAGCTCCTACGAGCAGTACTTC

J: TRBJ1-1
size: .
D: .
V: TRBV10-1
CDR3: CASKESMNTEAFF
DNA: TGCGCCAGCAAAGAATCTATGAACACTGAAGCTTTCTTT

J: TRBJ2-7
size: .
D: .
V: TRBV19
CDR3: CASSAGQPYEQYF
DNA: TGTGCCAGTTCAGCGGGACAGCCCTACGAGCAGTACTTC

J: TRBJ1-1
size: .
D: .
V: TRBV29-1
CDR3: CSVVGLLNTEAFF
DNA: TGCAGCGTTGTAGGCCTCTTGAACACTGAAGCTTTCTTT

J: TRBJ2-7
size: .
D: TRBD1
V: TRBV27
CDR3: CASSLRDRGLYEQYF
DNA: TGTGCCAGCAGTTTACGAGACAGGGGGTTGTACGAGCAGTACTTC

J: TRBJ1-1
size: once
D: .
V: TRBV28
CDR3: CASSLPTAGANTEAFF
DNA: TGTGCCAGCAGCCTCCCCACAGCAGGGGCGAACACTGAAGCTTTCTTT

J: TRBJ1-1
size: .
D: .
V: TRBV7-6
CDR3: CASSLDEEGLNTEAFF
DNA: TGTGCCAGCAGCTTAGATGAGGAGGGATTGAACACTGAAGCTTTCTTT

J: TRBJ2-5
size: .
D: .
V: TRBV25-1
CDR3: CASSEYGREETQYF
DNA: TGTGCCAGCAGTGAATACGGCAGGGAAGAGACCCAGTACTTC

J: TRBJ2-7
size: .
D: .
V: TRBV7-9
CDR3: CASSPRGAGLERQEQYF
DNA: TGTGCCAGCAGCCCCAGGGGGGCCGGACTAGAGCGTCAGGAGCAGTACTTC

J: TRBJ2-7
size: .
D: TRBD2
V: TRBV7-9
CDR3: CASSDERESYEQYF
DNA: TGTGCCAGCAGCGACGAGCGGGAGAGCTACGAGCAGTACTTC

J: TRBJ2-2
size: .
D: .
V: TRBV4-1
CDR3: CASSQVRTQGFGELFF
DNA: TGCGCCAGCAGCCAAGTCCGGACTCAAGGCTTCGGGGAGCTGTTTTTT

J: TRBJ2-7
size: once
D: TRBD1
V: TRBV28
CDR3: CASNVGDSSYEQYF
DNA: TGTGCCAGTAATGTCGGGGACAGCTCCTACGAGCAGTACTTC

J: TRBJ2-1
size: .
D: .
V: TRBV27
CDR3: CASSLSGVYNEQFF
DNA: TGTGCCAGCAGTTTATCAGGGGTCTACAATGAGCAGTTCTTC

J: TRBJ2-7
size: .
D: .
V: TRBV4-1
CDR3: CASSQVRGVRYEQYF
DNA: TGCGCCAGCAGCCAAGTCAGGGGTGTACGCTACGAGCAGTACTTC

J: TRBJ1-4
size: .
D: .
V: TRBV7-9
CDR3: CASSPQGISEKLFF
DNA: TGTGCCAGCAGCCCACAGGGTATCTCCGAAAAACTGTTTTTT

J: TRBJ2-4
size: .
D: TRBD1
V: TRBV7-9
CDR3: CASSLATGVSIQYF
DNA: TGTGCCAGCAGCTTAGCAACAGGGGTGAGCATTCAGTACTTC

J: TRBJ2-1
size: .
D: TRBD2
V: TRBV9
CDR3: CASSAWASGNSEQFF
DNA: TGTGCCAGCAGCGCTTGGGCTAGCGGGAATTCTGAGCAGTTCTTC

J: TRBJ2-7
size: .
D: .
V: TRBV9
CDR3: CASSTPPRDEFGEQYF
DNA: TGTGCCAGCAGCACCCCTCCCCGGGACGAATTTGGCGAGCAGTACTTC

J: TRBJ2-7
size: .
D: .
V: TRBV19
CDR3: CASSTTLSNEQYF
DNA: TGTGCCAGTAGTACGACATTATCCAACGAGCAGTACTTC

J: TRBJ2-3
size: once
D: TRBD2
V: TRBV27
CDR3: CATRQRAGADTQYF
DNA: TGTGCCACCCGCCAACGAGCGGGAGCCGATACGCAGTATTTT

J: TRBJ2-2
size: .
D: .
V: TRBV7-9
CDR3: CASSRVVHTGELFF
DNA: TGTGCCAGCAGCCGAGTGGTTCACACCGGGGAGCTGTTTTTT

J: TRBJ2-7
size: .
D: TRBD1
V: TRBV19
CDR3: CASGTGGDSYEQYF
DNA: TGTGCCAGCGGAACAGGGGGAGACTCCTACGAGCAGTACTTC

J: TRBJ1-1
size: .
D: .
V: TRBV5-6
CDR3: CASSLMNTEAFF
DNA: TGTGCCAGCAGCTTAATGAACACTGAAGCTTTCTTT

J: TRBJ2-1
size: .
D: .
V: TRBV5-1
CDR3: CASSLKRAGRNEQFF
DNA: TGCGCCAGCAGCTTGAAGCGGGCCGGTCGAAATGAGCAGTTCTTC

J: TRBJ1-5
size: .
D: TRBD1
V: TRBV6-4
CDR3: CASRDYRDRANQPQHF
DNA: TGTGCCAGCAGGGATTACCGGGACAGGGCGAATCAGCCCCAGCATTTT